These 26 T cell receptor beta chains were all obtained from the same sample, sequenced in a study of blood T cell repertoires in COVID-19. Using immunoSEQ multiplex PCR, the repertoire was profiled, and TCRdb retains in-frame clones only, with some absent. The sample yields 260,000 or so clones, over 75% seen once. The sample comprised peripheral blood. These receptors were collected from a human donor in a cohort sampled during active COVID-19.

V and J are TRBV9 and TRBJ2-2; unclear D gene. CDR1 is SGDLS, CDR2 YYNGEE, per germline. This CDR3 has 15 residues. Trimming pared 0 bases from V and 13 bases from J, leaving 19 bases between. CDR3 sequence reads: CASSVESPLLGGLFF. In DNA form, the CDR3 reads TGTGCCAGCAGCGTAGAATCGCCCCTACTCGGTGGGCTGTTTTTT.

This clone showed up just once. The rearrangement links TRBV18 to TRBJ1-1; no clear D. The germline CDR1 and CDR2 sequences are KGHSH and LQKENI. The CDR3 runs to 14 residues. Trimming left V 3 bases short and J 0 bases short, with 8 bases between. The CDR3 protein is CASSPASMNTEAFF. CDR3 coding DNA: TGTGCCAGCTCACCGGCCTCCATGAACACTGAAGCTTTCTTT.

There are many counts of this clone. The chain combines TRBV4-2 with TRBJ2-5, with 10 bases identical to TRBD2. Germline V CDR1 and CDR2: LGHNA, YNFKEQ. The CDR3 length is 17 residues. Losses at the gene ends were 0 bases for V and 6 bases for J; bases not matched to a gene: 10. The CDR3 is CASSQDFASGSLKTQYF. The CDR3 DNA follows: TGTGCCAGCAGCCAAGATTTTGCTAGCGGGAGCTTAAAGACCCAGTACTTC.

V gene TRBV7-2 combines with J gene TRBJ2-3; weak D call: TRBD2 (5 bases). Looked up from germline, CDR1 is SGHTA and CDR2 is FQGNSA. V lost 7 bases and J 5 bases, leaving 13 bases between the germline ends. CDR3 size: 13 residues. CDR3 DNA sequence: TGTGCCAGCACCCAAAATCGGGGAGATACGCAGTATTTT. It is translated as CASTQNRGDTQYF.

CDR3 residues: CASSQDSGRDTQYF. CDR3 coding DNA: TGTGCCAGCAGCCAAGATAGCGGGAGGGATACGCAGTATTTT. V gene TRBV3-1 (or the pseudogene TRBV3-2) combines with J gene TRBJ2-3; 10 bases are shared with TRBD2. From germline, CDR1 is LGHDT and CDR2 YNNKEL (reference sequence). This CDR3 is 14 amino acids long. V gave up 0 bases and J gave up 6 bases; unmatched junction bases: 0.

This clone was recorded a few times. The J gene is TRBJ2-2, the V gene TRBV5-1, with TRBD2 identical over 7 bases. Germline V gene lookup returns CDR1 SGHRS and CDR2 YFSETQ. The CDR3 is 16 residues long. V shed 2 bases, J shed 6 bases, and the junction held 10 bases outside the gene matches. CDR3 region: CASSLGSSGIAGELFF. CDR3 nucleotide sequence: TGCGCCAGCAGCTTAGGGTCTAGCGGAATTGCCGGGGAGCTGTTTTTT.

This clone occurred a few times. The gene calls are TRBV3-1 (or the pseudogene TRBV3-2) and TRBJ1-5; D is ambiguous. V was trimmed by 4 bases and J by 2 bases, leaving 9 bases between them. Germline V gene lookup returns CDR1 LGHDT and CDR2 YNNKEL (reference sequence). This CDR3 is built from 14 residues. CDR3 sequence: CASSPTGGNQPQHF. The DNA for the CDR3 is TGTGCCAGCAGCCCGACGGGAGGCAATCAGCCCCAGCATTTT.

This chain's CDR3 is CASSLTLTGLDYGYTF. The CDR3 DNA sequence: TGTGCCAGCAGCTTAACTCTGACAGGGCTGGACTATGGCTACACCTTC. The chain combines TRBV7-9 with TRBJ1-2; 7 bases match TRBD1. This CDR3 region has 16 residues. Germline CDR1 is SEHNR and CDR2 is FQNEAQ (reference sequence). The V and J ends lost 2 bases and 3 bases, in that order; junction bases with no gene match: 9.

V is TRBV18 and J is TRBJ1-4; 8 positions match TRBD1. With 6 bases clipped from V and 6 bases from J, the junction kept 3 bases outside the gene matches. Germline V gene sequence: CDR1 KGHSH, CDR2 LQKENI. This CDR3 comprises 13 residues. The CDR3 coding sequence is TGTGCCAGCTCCCCGGGACAGGATGAAAAACTGTTTTTT. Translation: CASSPGQDEKLFF.

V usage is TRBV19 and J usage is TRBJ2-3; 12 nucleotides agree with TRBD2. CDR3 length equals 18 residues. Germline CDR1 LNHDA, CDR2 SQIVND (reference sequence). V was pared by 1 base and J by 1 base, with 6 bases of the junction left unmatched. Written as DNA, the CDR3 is TGTGCCAGTAGTATAGGAACTAGCGGGGGGATTGGCACAGATACGCAGTATTTT. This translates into CASSIGTSGGIGTDTQYF.

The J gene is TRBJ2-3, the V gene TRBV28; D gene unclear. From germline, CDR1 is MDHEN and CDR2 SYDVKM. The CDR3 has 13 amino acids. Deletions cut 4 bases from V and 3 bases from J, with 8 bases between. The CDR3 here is CASSSFATDTQYF. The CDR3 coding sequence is TGTGCCAGCAGTTCCTTTGCGACAGATACGCAGTATTTT.

Here the CDR3 reads CASSYTDGNTEAFF. The CDR3 bases are TGTGCCAGCAGTTACACAGACGGGAACACTGAAGCTTTCTTT. The gene calls are TRBV6-6 and TRBJ1-1; D not resolved. The CDR3 has 14 residues. V gave up 2 bases and J gave up 1 base, with 8 bases separating them. Germline V gene sequence: CDR1 MNHNY, CDR2 SVGAGI (reference sequence).

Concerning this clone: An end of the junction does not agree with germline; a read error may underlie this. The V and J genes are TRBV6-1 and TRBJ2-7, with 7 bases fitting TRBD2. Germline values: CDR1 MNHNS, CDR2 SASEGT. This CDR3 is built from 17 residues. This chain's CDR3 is CASTETGGGTGNYEQYF. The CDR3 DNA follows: TGTGCCAGCACTGAAACGGGGGGAGGCACGGGAAACTACGAGCAGTACTTC.

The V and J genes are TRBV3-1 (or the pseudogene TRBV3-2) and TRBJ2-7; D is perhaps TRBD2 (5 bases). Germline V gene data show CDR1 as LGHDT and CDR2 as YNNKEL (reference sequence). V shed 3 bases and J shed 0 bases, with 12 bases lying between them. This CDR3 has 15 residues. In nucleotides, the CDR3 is TGTGCCAGCAGCCAGATTTGGGAGTTCTCCTACGAGCAGTACTTC. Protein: CASSQIWEFSYEQYF.

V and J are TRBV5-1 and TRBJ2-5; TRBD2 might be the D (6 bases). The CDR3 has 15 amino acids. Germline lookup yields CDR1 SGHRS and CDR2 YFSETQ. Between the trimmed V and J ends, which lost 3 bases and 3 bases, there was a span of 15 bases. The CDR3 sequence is CASSSIGRPEETQYF. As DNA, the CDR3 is TGCGCCAGCAGCTCAATAGGGAGGCCCGAAGAGACCCAGTACTTC.

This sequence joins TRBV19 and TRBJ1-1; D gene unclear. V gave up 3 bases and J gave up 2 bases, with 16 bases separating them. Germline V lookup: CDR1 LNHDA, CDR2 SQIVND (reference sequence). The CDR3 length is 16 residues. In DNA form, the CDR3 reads TGTGCCAGTAGTATGAGTCATAATATCGCTAACACTGAAGCTTTCTTT. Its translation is CASSMSHNIANTEAFF.

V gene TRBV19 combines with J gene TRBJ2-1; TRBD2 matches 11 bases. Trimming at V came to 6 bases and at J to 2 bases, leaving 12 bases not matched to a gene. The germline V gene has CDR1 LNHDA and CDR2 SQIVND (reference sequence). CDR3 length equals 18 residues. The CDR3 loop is CASSLVGTSGSAYNEQFF. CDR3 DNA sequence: TGTGCCAGTAGCCTCGTGGGGACTAGCGGTAGTGCCTACAATGAGCAGTTCTTC. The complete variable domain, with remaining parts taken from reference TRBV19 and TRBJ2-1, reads DGGITQSPKYLFRKEGQNVTLSCEQNLNHDAMYWYRQDPGQGLRLIYYSQIVNDFQKGDIAEGYSVSREKKESFPLTVTSAQKNPTAFYLCASSLVGTSGSAYNEQFFGPGTRLTVL.

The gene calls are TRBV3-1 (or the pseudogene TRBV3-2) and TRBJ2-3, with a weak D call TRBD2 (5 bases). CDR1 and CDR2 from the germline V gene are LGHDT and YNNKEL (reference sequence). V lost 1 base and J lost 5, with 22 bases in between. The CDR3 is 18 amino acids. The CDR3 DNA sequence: TGTGCCAGCAGCCAAGGCCATCTTCTAGCCCCCGAAAGAGATACGCAGTATTTT. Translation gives CASSQGHLLAPERDTQYF.

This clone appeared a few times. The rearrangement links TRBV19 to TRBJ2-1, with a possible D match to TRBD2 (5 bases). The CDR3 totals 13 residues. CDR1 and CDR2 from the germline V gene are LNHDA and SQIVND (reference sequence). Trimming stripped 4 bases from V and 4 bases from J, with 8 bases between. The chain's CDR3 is CASSTEGYNEQFF. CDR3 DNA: TGTGCCAGTAGTACCGAGGGTTACAATGAGCAGTTCTTC.

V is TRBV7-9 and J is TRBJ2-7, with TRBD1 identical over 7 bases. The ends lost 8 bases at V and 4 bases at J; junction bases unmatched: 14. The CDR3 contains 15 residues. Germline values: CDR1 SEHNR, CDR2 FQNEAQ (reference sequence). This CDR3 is CASAFTGTALYEQYF. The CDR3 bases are TGTGCCAGCGCATTCACCGGGACAGCATTATACGAGCAGTACTTC. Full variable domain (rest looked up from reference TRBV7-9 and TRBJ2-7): DTGVSQNPRHKITKRGQNVTFRCDPISEHNRLYWYRQTLGQGPEFLTYFQNEAQLEKSRLLSDRFSAERPKGSFSTLEIQRTEQGDSAMYLCASAFTGTALYEQYFGPGTRLTVT.

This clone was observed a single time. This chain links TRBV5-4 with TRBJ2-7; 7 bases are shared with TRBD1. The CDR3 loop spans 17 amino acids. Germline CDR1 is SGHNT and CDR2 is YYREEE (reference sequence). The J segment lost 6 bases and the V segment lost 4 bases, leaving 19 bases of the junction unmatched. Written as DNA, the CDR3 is TGTGCCAGCAGCCCAAAGACAGGGATCATACGCGAAAGCGAGCAGTACTTC. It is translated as CASSPKTGIIRESEQYF.

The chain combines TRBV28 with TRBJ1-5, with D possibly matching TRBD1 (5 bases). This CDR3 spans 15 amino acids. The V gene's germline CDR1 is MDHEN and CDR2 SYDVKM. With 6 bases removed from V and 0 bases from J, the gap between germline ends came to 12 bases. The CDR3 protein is CASSARVISNQPQHF. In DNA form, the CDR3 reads TGTGCCAGCAGCGCCAGGGTAATTAGCAATCAGCCCCAGCATTTT.

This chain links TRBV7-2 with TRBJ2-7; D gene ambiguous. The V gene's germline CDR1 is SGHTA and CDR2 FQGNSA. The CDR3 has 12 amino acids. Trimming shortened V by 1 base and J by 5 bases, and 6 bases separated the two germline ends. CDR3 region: CASSLDTNEQYF. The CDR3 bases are TGTGCCAGCAGCTTAGATACAAACGAGCAGTACTTC.

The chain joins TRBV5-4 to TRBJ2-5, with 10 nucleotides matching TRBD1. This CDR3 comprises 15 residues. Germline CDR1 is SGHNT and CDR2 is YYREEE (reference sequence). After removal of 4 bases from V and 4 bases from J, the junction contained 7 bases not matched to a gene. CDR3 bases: TGTGCCAGCAGCCCAAGACAGGGGGCGGGAGAGACCCAGTACTTC. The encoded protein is CASSPRQGAGETQYF.

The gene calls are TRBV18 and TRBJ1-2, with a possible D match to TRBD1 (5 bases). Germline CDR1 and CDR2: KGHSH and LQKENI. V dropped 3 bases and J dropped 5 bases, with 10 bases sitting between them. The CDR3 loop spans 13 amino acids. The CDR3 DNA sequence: TGTGCCAGCTCACCCGGGGGAATTTATGGCTACACCTTC. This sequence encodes CASSPGGIYGYTF. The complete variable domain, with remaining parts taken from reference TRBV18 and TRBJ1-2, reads NAGVMQNPRHLVRRRGQEARLRCSPMKGHSHVYWYRQLPEEGLKFMVYLQKENIIDESGMPKERFSAEFPKEGPSILRIQQVVRGDSAAYFCASSPGGIYGYTFGSGTRLTVV.

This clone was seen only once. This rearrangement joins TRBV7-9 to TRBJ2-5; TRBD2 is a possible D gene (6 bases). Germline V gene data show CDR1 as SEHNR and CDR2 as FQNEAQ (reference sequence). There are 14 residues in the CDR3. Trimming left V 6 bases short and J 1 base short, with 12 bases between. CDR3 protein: CASREGLTQETQYF. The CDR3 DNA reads TGTGCCAGCAGAGAGGGACTGACCCAAGAGACCCAGTACTTC. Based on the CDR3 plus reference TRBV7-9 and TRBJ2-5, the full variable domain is DTGVSQNPRHKITKRGQNVTFRCDPISEHNRLYWYRQTLGQGPEFLTYFQNEAQLEKSRLLSDRFSAERPKGSFSTLEIQRTEQGDSAMYLCASREGLTQETQYFGPGTRLLVL.